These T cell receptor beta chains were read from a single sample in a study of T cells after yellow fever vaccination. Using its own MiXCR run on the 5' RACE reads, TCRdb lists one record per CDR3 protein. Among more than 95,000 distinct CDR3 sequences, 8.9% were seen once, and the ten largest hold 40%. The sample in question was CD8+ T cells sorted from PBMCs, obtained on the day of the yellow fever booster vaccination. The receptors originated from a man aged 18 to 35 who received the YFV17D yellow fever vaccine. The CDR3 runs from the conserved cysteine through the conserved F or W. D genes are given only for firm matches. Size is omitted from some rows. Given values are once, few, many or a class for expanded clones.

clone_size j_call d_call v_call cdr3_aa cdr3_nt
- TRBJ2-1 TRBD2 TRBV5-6 CASSLGGGPPALYNEQFF TGTGCCAGCAGCTTGGGCGGGGGGCCCCCCGCTTTATACAATGAGCAGTTCTTC
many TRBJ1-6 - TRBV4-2 CASSQEAQDMGNSPLHF TGTGCCAGCAGCCAAGAAGCTCAGGACATGGGGAATTCACCCCTCCACTTT
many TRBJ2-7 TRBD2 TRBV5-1 CASTIAGGAYEQYF TGCGCCAGCACCATAGCGGGGGGAGCTTACGAGCAGTACTTC
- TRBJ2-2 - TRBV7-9 CASSLASGNTGELFF TGTGCCAGCAGCTTAGCTAGCGGGAACACCGGGGAGCTGTTTTTT
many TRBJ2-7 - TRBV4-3 CASSPGARLYEQYF TGCGCCAGCAGCCCCGGGGCCCGTTTATACGAGCAGTACTTC
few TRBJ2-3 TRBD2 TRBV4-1 CASSPSGGALGTDTQYF TGCGCCAGCAGCCCTAGCGGGGGGGCCTTGGGCACAGATACGCAGTATTTT
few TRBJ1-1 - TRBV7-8 CASSSHGFRNTEAFF TGTGCCAGCAGCTCACACGGGTTCCGGAACACTGAAGCTTTCTTT
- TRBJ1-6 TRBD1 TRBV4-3 CASSQDRQTLVSLGSPLHF TGCGCCAGCAGCCAGGACAGGCAAACCCTCGTTTCCCTCGGCTCACCCCTCCACTTT
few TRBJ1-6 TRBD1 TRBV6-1 CASSPFLGQGNSPLHF TGTGCCAGCAGCCCTTTTCTGGGACAGGGTAATTCACCCCTCCACTTT
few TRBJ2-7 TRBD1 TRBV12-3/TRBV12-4 CASSFGQGVYEQYF TGTGCCAGCAGTTTTGGGCAGGGGGTCTACGAGCAGTACTTC
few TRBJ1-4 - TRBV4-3 CASSQDQSEKLFF TGCGCCAGCAGCCAAGATCAGTCTGAAAAACTGTTTTTT
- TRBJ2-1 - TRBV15 CATSRDWGNEQFF TGTGCCACCAGCAGAGATTGGGGCAATGAGCAGTTCTTC
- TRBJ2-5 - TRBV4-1 CASSQIQGRETQYF TGCGCCAGCAGCCAAATACAGGGAAGGGAGACCCAGTACTTC
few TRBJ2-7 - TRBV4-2 CASSQGLQLYEQYF TGTGCCAGCAGCCAAGGTTTACAACTCTACGAGCAGTACTTC
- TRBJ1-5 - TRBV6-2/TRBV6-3 CASGRISNQPQHF TGTGCCAGCGGACGGATTAGCAATCAGCCCCAGCATTTT
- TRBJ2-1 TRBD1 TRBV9 CASSSDRGLSYNEQFF TGTGCCAGCAGCTCCGACAGGGGGCTTTCCTACAATGAGCAGTTCTTC
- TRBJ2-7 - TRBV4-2 CASSQTGTDRILNEQYF TGTGCCAGCAGCCAAACCGGGACTGATAGGATTCTTAACGAGCAGTACTTC
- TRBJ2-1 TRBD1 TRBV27 CASRQGGTYNEQFF TGTGCCAGCCGACAGGGCGGCACCTACAATGAGCAGTTCTTC
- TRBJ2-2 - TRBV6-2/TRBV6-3 CASSYPERGGELFF TGTGCCAGCAGTTACCCAGAACGAGGCGGGGAGCTGTTTTTT
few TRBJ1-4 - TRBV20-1 CSATHYSEIVEKLFF TGCAGTGCTACCCACTACAGTGAGATCGTCGAAAAACTGTTTTTT
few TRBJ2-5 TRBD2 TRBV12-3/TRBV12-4 CASSSGTSAQETQYF TGTGCCAGCAGTTCTGGGACTAGCGCGCAAGAGACCCAGTACTTC